These 16 T cell receptor beta chains came from one sample sequenced in a study of control samples from healthy donors and cancer patients. Data came from immunoSEQ multiplex PCR; TCRdb stores just in-frame clones and leaves some out. The sample has more than 100,000 clones; 80% to 95% are singletons. Sequenced input: blood. The receptors shown here come from a man aged 18-30 years in good health.

The chain employs TRBV19 and TRBJ1-3; unclear D gene. V gave up 5 bases and J gave up 6 bases, with 17 bases separating them. The CDR3 contains 15 residues. Germline V gives CDR1 LNHDA, CDR2 SQIVND (reference sequence). The CDR3 spells CASSRSGQALNTIYF. CDR3 sequence (DNA): TGTGCCAGTAGTCGTAGTGGGCAGGCCCTAAACACCATATATTTT.

The rearrangement links TRBV19 to TRBJ2-3, with TRBD2 identical over 13 bases. Germline V gene data show CDR1 as LNHDA and CDR2 as SQIVND (reference sequence). CDR3 length: 16 amino acids. Trimming at V came to 3 bases and at J to 5 bases, leaving 5 bases not matched to a gene. Written as DNA, the CDR3 is TGTGCCAGTAGTATCACTAGCGGGAGGGCAGGAGATACGCAGTATTTT. This translates into CASSITSGRAGDTQYF.

The rearrangement links TRBV3-1 (or the pseudogene TRBV3-2) to TRBJ1-2, with D unresolved. CDR1 LGHDT and CDR2 YNNKEL come from the germline V gene (reference sequence). The germline V and J ends were trimmed by 1 base and 2 bases, with 8 bases remaining between them. There are 14 residues in the CDR3. The CDR3, as DNA: TGTGCCAGCAGCCAAGGCGTAACGAACTATGGCTACACCTTC. Amino acids: CASSQGVTNYGYTF.

The chain employs TRBV27 and TRBJ2-7; D is unresolved. Deletions cut 4 bases from V and 0 bases from J, with 7 bases between. Germline V lookup: CDR1 MNHEY, CDR2 SMNVEV (reference sequence). This CDR3 has 13 amino acids. The CDR3 DNA is TGTGCCAGCAGTTCCAGGAGCTCCTACGAGCAGTACTTC. Its translation is CASSSRSSYEQYF.

The genes are TRBV6-1 and TRBJ1-1; a weak D match, TRBD1 (5 bases). Germline lookup yields CDR1 MNHNS and CDR2 SASEGT. Trimming stripped 3 bases from V and 4 bases from J, with 6 bases between. The CDR3 covers 12 residues. The CDR3 here is CASSDRATEAFF. The DNA of the CDR3 is TGTGCCAGCAGTGACAGGGCCACTGAAGCTTTCTTT.

The V call is TRBV6-4, the J call TRBJ2-2; D is undetermined. The length of the CDR3 is 13 residues. V lost 4 bases and J 4 bases, leaving 7 bases between the germline ends. The germline V gene encodes CDR1 MRHNA and CDR2 SNTAGT. The CDR3 nucleotides read TGTGCCAGCAGTGCTAAGGGCACCGGGGAGCTGTTTTTT. Protein sequence: CASSAKGTGELFF.

This clone was seen only once. The chain couples TRBV27 to TRBJ2-5; 10 nucleotides align to TRBD1. The CDR3 is 14 residues long. J was trimmed by 4 bases and V by 6 bases; bases with no gene match: 5. Per germline, CDR1 MNHEY and CDR2 SMNVEV (reference sequence). CDR3 nucleotides: TGTGCCAGCAGCCCGACAGGGGGCGCAGAGACCCAGTACTTC. Protein: CASSPTGGAETQYF.

V usage is TRBV6-5 and J usage is TRBJ2-3, with 10 bases lining up with TRBD2. The CDR3 loop spans 14 amino acids. Germline loops: CDR1 MNHEY, CDR2 SVGAGI. V dropped 3 bases and J dropped 6; count of bases not matched to a gene: 3. As DNA, the CDR3 is TGTGCCAGCAGTTATGGGACTAGCGCGGATACGCAGTATTTT. Its translation is CASSYGTSADTQYF.

This rearrangement joins TRBV9 to TRBJ2-1; no clear D. CDR1 and CDR2 (germline): SGDLS, YYNGEE. This CDR3 spans 11 amino acids. Deletions cut 0 bases from V and 9 bases from J, with 4 bases between. The CDR3 reads CASSVGIEQFF. The CDR3 nucleotides read TGTGCCAGCAGCGTAGGAATTGAGCAGTTCTTC.

This chain connects TRBV6-2 or TRBV6-3 to TRBJ2-5; D is unresolved. Looked up from germline, CDR1 is MNHEY and CDR2 is SVGEGT. Trimming removed 0 bases from V and 6 bases from J, with 5 bases in between. The CDR3 is 12 amino acids. CDR3 bases: TGTGCCAGCAGTTACTCGCTGAAGACCCAGTACTTC. Residues: CASSYSLKTQYF.

The chain is built from TRBV7-9 and TRBJ2-7, with D unresolved. The CDR3 covers 14 residues. CDR1 and CDR2 from the germline V gene are SEHNR and FQNEAQ (reference sequence). The ends were cut back, 4 bases at V and 5 bases at J, with 15 bases in the middle. The CDR3 protein is CASSSNRAFDEQYF. The CDR3 DNA sequence: TGTGCCAGCAGCTCAAACCGGGCCTTTGACGAGCAGTACTTC.

This sequence joins TRBV28 and TRBJ2-5, with 13 bases that match TRBD2. V gave up 5 bases and J gave up 5 bases; unmatched junction bases: 2. CDR3 length equals 14 residues. Germline assignment: CDR1 MDHEN and CDR2 SYDVKM. CDR3: CASSTSGGVETQYF. In nucleotides, the CDR3 is TGTGCCAGCAGTACTAGCGGGGGGGTTGAGACCCAGTACTTC. Supplemented by reference TRBV28 and TRBJ2-5, the full variable domain reads DVKVTQSSRYLVKRTGEKVFLECVQDMDHENMFWYRQDPGLGLRLIYFSYDVKMKEKGDIPEGYSVSREKKERFSLILESASTNQTSMYLCASSTSGGVETQYFGPGTRLLVL.

The J gene is TRBJ2-7, the V gene TRBV4-1, with D tentatively TRBD2 (6 bases). Germline values: CDR1 MGHRA, CDR2 YSYEKL. The CDR3 extends over 15 amino acids. V lost 1 base and J 1 base, leaving 11 bases between the germline ends. In DNA, the CDR3 is TGCGCCAGCAGCCAAGCGATCCGGGGGTCCTACGAGCAGTACTTC. It is translated as CASSQAIRGSYEQYF.

The genes are TRBV7-9 and TRBJ1-3; D is undetermined. Trimming took 5 bases from V and 0 from J, leaving 8 bases between them. Germline CDR1 is SEHNR and CDR2 is FQNEAQ (reference sequence). CDR3 length: 14 residues. CDR3 sequence (DNA): TGTGCCAGCAGCAGCATTAGCTCTGGAAACACCATATATTTT. Its translation is CASSSISSGNTIYF.

This chain uses TRBV6-5 with TRBJ2-7, with D maybe TRBD1 (6 bases). V shed 4 bases and J shed 2 bases, with 12 bases lying between them. The CDR3 is 14 amino acids. Germline-derived CDR1 and CDR2 are MNHEY and SVGAGI. The CDR3 reads CASSWGRGPYEQYF. CDR3 coding DNA: TGTGCCAGCAGTTGGGGCAGGGGCCCCTACGAGCAGTACTTC.

The rearrangement joins TRBV9 to TRBJ1-5; D is perhaps TRBD1 (6 bases). V was trimmed by 4 bases and J by 1 base, leaving 9 bases between them. Germline CDR1 SGDLS, CDR2 YYNGEE. The CDR3 sequence is 14 residues long. CDR3 DNA: TGTGCCAGCAGCACAGGGACAAGCAATCAGCCCCAGCATTTT. As protein: CASSTGTSNQPQHF.